Reported below is one T cell receptor (beta chain). Germline V gene sequence: CDR1 MNHEY, CDR2 SMNVEV (reference sequence). The CDR3 is 13 residues long. The V and J ends lost 10 bases and 7 bases, in that order; junction bases with no gene match: 5. These data originate in a study of T cell responses to AZD1222 COVID-19 vaccine. Measured with immunoSEQ multiplex PCR; TCRdb has only the in-frame clones, and not every one. Of about 120,000 clones listed, 85% to 95% are singletons. This material consisted of peripheral blood, taken on day 0 of AZD1222 vaccination. This TCR came from an adult in good health. The chain joins TRBV27 to TRBJ1-6, with 9 bases identical to TRBD1. CDR3 nucleotides: TGTGCCACCTGGGACAGGGAAAATTCACCCCTCCACTTT. Protein product: CATWDRENSPLHF.